These 31 T cell receptor beta chains were all obtained from the same sample, sequenced in a study of Tregs in tolerant kidney transplant recipients. The repertoire was sequenced with immunoSEQ multiplex PCR; TCRdb's copy has only in-frame clones and lacks some. In the table there are tens of thousands of clones, roughly 84% of which are singletons. The sample consisted of CD4+ T cells from blood. The receptors derive from a human donor in good health.

V usage is TRBV15 and J usage is TRBJ2-1; D possibly corresponds to TRBD1 (5 bases). CDR3 length: 11 amino acids. V gave up 4 bases and J gave up 8 bases, with 6 bases separating them. Germline-derived CDR1 and CDR2 are LNHNV and YYDKDF (reference sequence). The DNA for the CDR3 is TGTGCCACCAGCATCAGGGATGAGCAGTTCTTC. Its protein is CATSIRDEQFF. Filled out from reference TRBV15 and TRBJ2-1, the complete variable domain reads DAMVIQNPRYQVTQFGKPVTLSCSQTLNHNVMYWYQQKSSQAPKLLFHYYDKDFNNEADTPDNFQSRRPNTSFCFLDIRSPGLGDTAMYLCATSIRDEQFFGPGTRLTVL.

J is TRBJ2-3 and V is TRBV21-1; TRBD1, the table's D call, lacks a check against the DNA. TRBV21-1 is recorded as a pseudogene. The CDR3 covers 12 residues. DNA of the CDR3: TGTGCCACCCAGGGGTCACCAGATACGCAGTATTTT. This encodes CATQGSPDTQYF.

The J gene is TRBJ2-1, the V gene TRBV7-6, with 7 bases lining up with TRBD1. The CDR3 extends over 17 amino acids. J was trimmed by 2 bases and V by 0 bases; bases with no gene match: 7. From germline, CDR1 is SGHVS and CDR2 FNYEAQ. Here the CDR3 reads CASSLASQGPPYNEQFF. The CDR3 DNA follows: TGTGCCAGCAGCTTAGCATCACAGGGGCCCCCCTACAATGAGCAGTTCTTC.

The table lists this clone with a few counts. The rearrangement joins TRBV4-3 to TRBJ1-6, with 9 bases fitting TRBD1. Germline values: CDR1 LGHNA, CDR2 YSLEER. The CDR3 contains 16 residues. V dropped 5 bases and J dropped 4; count of bases not matched to a gene: 6. The CDR3 region has the DNA TGCGCCAGCAGCAGGGCCGGGACAGGGTATAATTCACCCCTCCACTTT. Protein sequence: CASSRAGTGYNSPLHF.

The chain carries TRBV5-1 and TRBJ2-7; 12 bases are a match to TRBD1. The CDR3 sequence is 15 residues long. Trimming took 4 bases from V and 6 from J; bases not matched to a gene: 8. The germline gives CDR1 SGHRS, CDR2 YFSETQ. This CDR3 reads CASSARDRGRLEQYF. CDR3 in DNA: TGCGCCAGCAGCGCCCGGGACAGGGGGCGCCTCGAGCAGTACTTC.

This clone was seen just once. This sequence joins TRBV4-3 and TRBJ1-1, with 7 bases fitting TRBD1. CDR3 length equals 15 residues. Germline loops: CDR1 LGHNA, CDR2 YSLEER. V gave up 0 bases and J gave up 4 bases; unmatched junction bases: 5. The CDR3 reads CASSQDPAGGTEAFF. The CDR3 region has the DNA TGCGCCAGCAGCCAAGATCCTGCAGGGGGCACTGAAGCTTTCTTT.

V is TRBV18 and J is TRBJ2-1; a weak D match, TRBD2 (5 bases). In germline, CDR1 is KGHSH, CDR2 LQKENI. This CDR3 is built from 16 residues. Trimming left V 3 bases short and J 6 bases short, with 18 bases between. The CDR3 bases are TGTGCCAGCTCACCCGCTCGGGGTAGCTGGAGCAATGAGCAGTTCTTC. Amino acids: CASSPARGSWSNEQFF. Based on the CDR3 plus reference TRBV18 and TRBJ2-1, the full variable domain is NAGVMQNPRHLVRRRGQEARLRCSPMKGHSHVYWYRQLPEEGLKFMVYLQKENIIDESGMPKERFSAEFPKEGPSILRIQQVVRGDSAAYFCASSPARGSWSNEQFFGPGTRLTVL.

The V gene is TRBV7-9, the J gene TRBJ2-7, with a weak D call TRBD1 (5 bases). Trimming took 4 bases from V and 8 from J, leaving 15 bases between them. This CDR3 spans 13 amino acids. Germline CDR1 SEHNR, CDR2 FQNEAQ (reference sequence). The CDR3 is CASSSRGTSQQYF. CDR3 nucleotide sequence: TGTGCCAGCAGCTCTAGGGGCACCTCGCAGCAGTACTTC.

J is TRBJ2-3 and V is TRBV18, with D hard to call. Germline values: CDR1 KGHSH, CDR2 LQKENI. This CDR3 has 15 residues. V was trimmed by 3 bases and J by 0 bases, leaving 10 bases between them. Here the CDR3 reads CASSPETHSTDTQYF. Here the CDR3 DNA reads TGTGCCAGCTCACCGGAGACTCATAGCACAGATACGCAGTATTTT.

This chain connects TRBV2 to TRBJ1-3, with D unclear. The CDR3 is 14 residues long. Between the trimmed V and J ends, which lost 8 bases and 4 bases, there was a span of 15 bases. Germline V gene data show CDR1 as SNHLY and CDR2 as FYNNEI. CDR3 sequence: CASGTTTGGNTIYF. CDR3 DNA: TGTGCCAGCGGTACTACTACTGGGGGAAACACCATATATTTT.

The chain couples TRBV5-1 to TRBJ2-1; no definite D call. The V end was cut by 3 bases, the J end by 8 bases, with 9 bases between. This CDR3 contains 12 residues. Germline loops: CDR1 SGHRS, CDR2 YFSETQ. The CDR3 DNA reads as TGCGCCAGCAGCTACTACCTACATGAGCAGTTCTTC. This translates into CASSYYLHEQFF.

This clone was observed at least ten times. The rearrangement joins TRBV9 to TRBJ2-7; possibly TRBD1 for D (6 bases). The length of the CDR3 is 13 residues. CDR1 and CDR2 (germline): SGDLS, YYNGEE. The ends were cut back, 0 bases at V and 4 bases at J, with 8 bases in the middle. DNA of the CDR3: TGTGCCAGCAGCGTAGCTCAGGGGTACGAGCAGTACTTC. Translated: CASSVAQGYEQYF.

The CDR3 nucleotides read TGTGCCTGGAGTGTTATAGCGGGAGACAATGAGCAGTTCTTC. This sequence encodes CAWSVIAGDNEQFF. V gene TRBV30 combines with J gene TRBJ2-1; 9 nucleotides line up with TRBD2. This CDR3 comprises 14 residues. The V and J ends lost 0 bases and 5 bases, in that order; junction bases with no gene match: 2. CDR1 and CDR2 (germline): GTSNPN, SVGIG (reference sequence). Together with reference TRBV30 and TRBJ2-1, the CDR3 gives the full variable domain: SQTIHQWPATLVQPVGSPLSLECTVEGTSNPNLYWYRQAAGRGLQLLFYSVGIGQISSEVPQNLSASRPQDRQFILSSKKLLLSDSGFYLCAWSVIAGDNEQFFGPGTRLTVL.

The V call is TRBV5-6, the J call TRBJ1-6; tentative D call: TRBD1 (6 bases). The germline gives CDR1 SGHDT, CDR2 YYEEEE. The CDR3 consists of 16 residues. The germline V and J ends were trimmed by 1 base and 7 bases, with 15 bases remaining between them. The CDR3: CASSLPGGRQNSPLHF. The CDR3, as DNA: TGTGCCAGCAGCTTGCCGGGGGGCCGCCAGAATTCACCCCTCCACTTT.

This rearrangement joins TRBV19 to TRBJ2-5, with D possibly being TRBD2 (5 bases). The CDR3 runs to 16 residues. Deletions cut 4 bases from V and 1 base from J, with 16 bases between. Per the germline V gene, CDR1 is LNHDA and CDR2 is SQIVND (reference sequence). The CDR3 loop reads CASSTLGREPQETQYF. Here the CDR3 DNA reads TGTGCCAGTAGTACTCTGGGAAGGGAGCCCCAAGAGACCCAGTACTTC.

The rearrangement uses TRBV19 and TRBJ1-5; D unclear. The CDR3 loop spans 15 amino acids. The V end lost 1 base, the J end lost 4 bases, and 11 bases lay between the germline ends. CDR1 and CDR2 from the germline V gene are LNHDA and SQIVND (reference sequence). CDR3 in amino acids: CASSIAGQVNQPQHF. CDR3 sequence (DNA): TGTGCCAGTAGTATAGCCGGCCAGGTAAATCAGCCCCAGCATTTT.

J is TRBJ1-4 and V is TRBV5-1; D not certain. The CDR3 runs 14 residues. Trimming removed 5 bases at V and 8 bases at J, with 16 bases between. CDR1 SGHRS and CDR2 YFSETQ come from the germline V gene. The CDR3 bases are TGCGCCAGCAGTCCCGGTAGGAATATGGAAAAACTGTTTTTT. This codes for CASSPGRNMEKLFF.

This sequence joins TRBV5-4 and TRBJ1-1; 8 bases agree with TRBD1. CDR3 length: 17 residues. Trimming removed 5 bases from V and 5 bases from J; junction bases left unmatched: 17. Per the germline V gene, CDR1 is SGHNT and CDR2 is YYREEE (reference sequence). The DNA for the CDR3 is TGTGCCAGCAGAGCGGGGCCAGGGGGCCTGGTTTTAACTGAAGCTTTCTTT. This codes for CASRAGPGGLVLTEAFF. Full variable domain (missing parts from reference TRBV5-4 and TRBJ1-1): ETGVTQSPTHLIKTRGQQVTLRCSSQSGHNTVSWYQQALGQGPQFIFQYYREEENGRGNFPPRFSGLQFPNYSSELNVNALELDDSALYLCASRAGPGGLVLTEAFFGQGTRLTVV.

V usage is TRBV19 and J usage is TRBJ2-3, with TRBD2 matching 13 bases. The junction had 9 bases not matched to a gene; V was cut back by 10 bases and J by 5 bases. From germline, CDR1 is LNHDA and CDR2 SQIVND (reference sequence). The CDR3 length is 15 residues. CDR3 DNA sequence: TGTGCCACCTCACCCTGGACTAGCGGGGGAGATACGCAGTATTTT. As protein: CATSPWTSGGDTQYF.

The rearrangement links TRBV7-9 to TRBJ1-5, with D hard to call. CDR3 length equals 14 residues. The germline gives CDR1 SEHNR, CDR2 FQNEAQ (reference sequence). With 1 base removed from V and 0 bases from J, the gap between germline ends came to 4 bases. CDR3 in DNA: TGTGCCAGCAGCTTAGTTGGTAGCAATCAGCCCCAGCATTTT. Residues: CASSLVGSNQPQHF.

This chain connects TRBV19 to TRBJ2-3, with 7 bases matching TRBD2. This CDR3 has 13 residues. V was clipped by 5 bases and J by 6 bases; unmatched bases: 5. Germline V gene lookup returns CDR1 LNHDA and CDR2 SQIVND (reference sequence). DNA of the CDR3: TGTGCCAGTAGTGGACTAGTCGGCGATACGCAGTATTTT. Amino acid sequence: CASSGLVGDTQYF.

This clone was found a few times. At one end, the junction sequence differs from germline, possibly due to a read error. The chain has TRBV5-6 and TRBJ2-1; either TRBD1 or TRBD2 may supply D (5 bases each). The CDR3 extends over 13 amino acids. The germline CDR1 and CDR2 sequences are SGHDT and YYEEEE. The CDR3 DNA is TGTGCCAGCAGCCGGGGCTCCTTCAATGAGCAGTTCTTC. The encoded protein is CASSRGSFNEQFF.

The chain is built from TRBV5-1 and TRBJ2-7; TRBD2 agrees at 8 bases. The V gene's germline CDR1 is SGHRS and CDR2 YFSETQ. V lost 5 bases to trimming and J lost 6 bases; unmatched junction nucleotides: 7. The CDR3 is 13 amino acids. The CDR3 loop is CASRRGLAFEQYF. DNA of the CDR3: TGCGCCAGCAGACGAGGACTAGCTTTCGAGCAGTACTTC.

The genes are TRBV11-3 and TRBJ2-3, with 12 bases that match TRBD2. CDR3 length equals 16 residues. Unmatched junction bases numbered 3, after V lost 5 bases and J lost 0 bases. The germline gives CDR1 SGHNT, CDR2 YENEEA. The CDR3 DNA reads as TGTGCCAGCAGCCCAGGGACTAGCGGGAGCACAGATACGCAGTATTTT. Translation: CASSPGTSGSTDTQYF.

V and J are TRBV18 and TRBJ2-7; a possible D gene is TRBD1 (6 bases). There are 13 residues in the CDR3. Germline CDR1 is KGHSH and CDR2 is LQKENI. Trimming stripped 8 bases from V and 4 bases from J, with 15 bases between. The CDR3 DNA follows: TGTGCCAGCGGGGTTGGACAGTCTTACGAGCAGTACTTC. It encodes CASGVGQSYEQYF.

In nucleotides, the CDR3 is TGTGCCAGCAGCTTAGGAAGGACAGATACGCAGTATTTT. It specifies CASSLGRTDTQYF. The chain is built from TRBV7-7 and TRBJ2-3; D gene uncertain. The V and J ends lost 1 base and 3 bases respectively, with 5 bases between them. Germline CDR1 reads SSHAT; CDR2 reads FNYEAQ (reference sequence). This CDR3 has 13 amino acids.

The V call is TRBV7-2, the J call TRBJ1-3; D is possibly TRBD1 (5 bases). V shed 2 bases and J shed 3 bases, with 11 bases lying between them. CDR3 length: 15 residues. Germline V gene data show CDR1 as SGHTA and CDR2 as FQGNSA. The chain's CDR3 is CASSLTGTHGNTIYF. CDR3 sequence (DNA): TGTGCCAGCAGCTTAACCGGGACCCATGGAAACACCATATATTTT.

The chain couples TRBV6-4 to TRBJ2-3, with 11 nucleotides matching TRBD2. The junction had 16 bases not matched to a gene; V was cut back by 11 bases and J by 0 bases. The CDR3 has 18 amino acids. From germline, CDR1 is MRHNA and CDR2 SNTAGT. The CDR3 DNA follows: TGTGCCCCCATTAATAGGCTAGCGGGAGGCAAGAGCACAGATACGCAGTATTTT. Translation gives CAPINRLAGGKSTDTQYF.

The chain combines TRBV14 with TRBJ2-5; no definite D call. The CDR3 loop spans 12 amino acids. V lost 3 bases to trimming and J lost 4 bases, with 6 bases between them. Germline values: CDR1 SGHDN, CDR2 FVKESK. CDR3 nucleotide sequence: TGTGCCAGCAGCCACAGGAGAGAGACCCAGTACTTC. Amino acids: CASSHRRETQYF.

The sample holds many counts of this clone. V and J are TRBV10-3 and TRBJ1-5, with 7 nucleotides matching TRBD1. The CDR3 totals 16 residues. The germline gives CDR1 ENHRY, CDR2 SYGVKD. Trimming at V came to 3 bases and at J to 7 bases, leaving 12 bases not matched to a gene. CDR3 residues: CAISDPTLQGRQPQHF. In DNA form, the CDR3 reads TGTGCCATCAGTGATCCTACTCTACAGGGGCGCCAGCCCCAGCATTTT.

This clone is a singleton in its sample. J is TRBJ2-3 and V is TRBV18; D not resolved. Trimming pared 2 bases from V and 2 bases from J, leaving 11 bases between. The CDR3 consists of 15 residues. In germline, CDR1 is KGHSH, CDR2 LQKENI. The CDR3 DNA follows: TGTGCCAGCTCACCAGCGACGGAGCCCACAGATACGCAGTATTTT. This translates into CASSPATEPTDTQYF.